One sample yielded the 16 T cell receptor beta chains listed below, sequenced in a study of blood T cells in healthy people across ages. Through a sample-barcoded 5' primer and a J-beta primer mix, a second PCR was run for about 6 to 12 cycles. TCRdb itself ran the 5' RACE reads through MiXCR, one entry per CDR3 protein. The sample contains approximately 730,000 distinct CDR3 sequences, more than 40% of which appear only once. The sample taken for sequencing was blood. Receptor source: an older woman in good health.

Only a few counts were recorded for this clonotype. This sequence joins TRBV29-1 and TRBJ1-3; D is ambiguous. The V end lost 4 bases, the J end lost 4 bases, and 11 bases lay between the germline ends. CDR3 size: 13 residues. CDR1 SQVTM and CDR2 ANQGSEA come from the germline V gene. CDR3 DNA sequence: TGCAGCGTTGTACATTTTACGGGAAACACCATATATTTT. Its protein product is CSVVHFTGNTIYF.

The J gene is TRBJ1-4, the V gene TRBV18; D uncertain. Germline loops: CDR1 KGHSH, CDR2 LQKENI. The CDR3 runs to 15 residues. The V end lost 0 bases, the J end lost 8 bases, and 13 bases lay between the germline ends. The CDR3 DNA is TGTGCCAGCTCACCACCTGGGCAGTCGAAGGAAAAACTGTTTTTT. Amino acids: CASSPPGQSKEKLFF.

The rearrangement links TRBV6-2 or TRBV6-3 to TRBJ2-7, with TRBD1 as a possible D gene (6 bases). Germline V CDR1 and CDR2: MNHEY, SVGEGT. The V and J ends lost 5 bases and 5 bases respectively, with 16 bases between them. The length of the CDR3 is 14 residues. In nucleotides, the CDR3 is TGTGCCAGCAGTCCCACAGGGTGGGTTAACGAGCAGTACTTC. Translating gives CASSPTGWVNEQYF.

The CDR3 loop reads CASSFYAADTQYF. Here the CDR3 DNA reads TGTGCCAGCAGCTTTTACGCGGCAGATACGCAGTATTTT. The V gene is TRBV7-2, the J gene TRBJ2-3; D is uncertain. The CDR3 extends over 13 amino acids. Germline values: CDR1 SGHTA, CDR2 FQGNSA. V lost 3 bases to trimming and J lost 4 bases, with 8 bases between them.

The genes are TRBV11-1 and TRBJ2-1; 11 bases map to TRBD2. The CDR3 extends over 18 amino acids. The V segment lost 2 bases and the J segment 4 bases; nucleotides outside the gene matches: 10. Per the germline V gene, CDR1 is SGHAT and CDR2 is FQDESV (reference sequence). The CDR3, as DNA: TGTGCCAGCAGCTTATCACTAGCGGGAGATATATTGTACAATGAGCAGTTCTTC. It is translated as CASSLSLAGDILYNEQFF.

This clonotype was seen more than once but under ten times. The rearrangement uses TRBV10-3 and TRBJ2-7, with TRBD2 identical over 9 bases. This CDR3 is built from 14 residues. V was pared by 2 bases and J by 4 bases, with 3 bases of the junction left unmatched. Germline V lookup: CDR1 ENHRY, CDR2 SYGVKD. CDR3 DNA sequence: TGTGCCATCAGTGAGGAGCGGGGGGCTTACGAGCAGTACTTC. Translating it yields CAISEERGAYEQYF.

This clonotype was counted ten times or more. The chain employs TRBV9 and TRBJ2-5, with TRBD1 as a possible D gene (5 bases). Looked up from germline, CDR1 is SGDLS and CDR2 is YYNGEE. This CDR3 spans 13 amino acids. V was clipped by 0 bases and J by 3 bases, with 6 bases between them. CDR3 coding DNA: TGTGCCAGCAGCGTAGTAGGGGAAGAGACCCAGTACTTC. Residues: CASSVVGEETQYF. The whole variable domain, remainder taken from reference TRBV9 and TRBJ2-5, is DSGVTQTPKHLITATGQRVTLRCSPRSGDLSVYWYQQSLDQGLQFLIQYYNGEERAKGNILERFSAQQFPDLHSELNLSSLELGDSALYFCASSVVGEETQYFGPGTRLLVL.

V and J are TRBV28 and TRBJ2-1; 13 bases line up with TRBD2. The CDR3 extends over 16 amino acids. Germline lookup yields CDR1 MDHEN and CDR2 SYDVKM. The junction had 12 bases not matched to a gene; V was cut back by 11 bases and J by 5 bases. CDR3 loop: CACTSGRARAHNEQFF. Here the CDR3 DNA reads TGTGCCTGTACTAGCGGGAGGGCCCGGGCCCACAATGAGCAGTTCTTC.

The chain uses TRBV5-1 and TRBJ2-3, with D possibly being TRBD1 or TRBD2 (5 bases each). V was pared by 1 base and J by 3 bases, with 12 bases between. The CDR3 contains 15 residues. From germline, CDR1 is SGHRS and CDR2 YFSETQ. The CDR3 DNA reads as TGCGCCAGCAGCTTGACGGGGACGCATACAGATACGCAGTATTTT. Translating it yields CASSLTGTHTDTQYF.

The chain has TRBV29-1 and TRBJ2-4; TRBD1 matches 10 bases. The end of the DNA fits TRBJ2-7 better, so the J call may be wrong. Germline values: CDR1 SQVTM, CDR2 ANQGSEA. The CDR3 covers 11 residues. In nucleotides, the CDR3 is TGCAGCTCCTGGACAGGGGGCGAGCAGTACTTC. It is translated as CSSWTGGEQYF.

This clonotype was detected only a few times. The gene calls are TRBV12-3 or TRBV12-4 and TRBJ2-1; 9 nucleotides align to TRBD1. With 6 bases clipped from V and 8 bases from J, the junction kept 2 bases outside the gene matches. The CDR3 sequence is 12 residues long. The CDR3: CASSHRGHEQFF. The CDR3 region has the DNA TGTGCCAGCAGCCACAGGGGGCATGAGCAGTTCTTC.

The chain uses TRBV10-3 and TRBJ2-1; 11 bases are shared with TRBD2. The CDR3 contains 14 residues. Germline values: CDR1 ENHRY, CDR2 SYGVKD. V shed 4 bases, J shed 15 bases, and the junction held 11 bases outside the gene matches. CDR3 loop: CAISVAGGRNRLFF. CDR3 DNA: TGTGCCATCAGTGTAGCGGGAGGGCGGAATAGGCTGTTCTTC.

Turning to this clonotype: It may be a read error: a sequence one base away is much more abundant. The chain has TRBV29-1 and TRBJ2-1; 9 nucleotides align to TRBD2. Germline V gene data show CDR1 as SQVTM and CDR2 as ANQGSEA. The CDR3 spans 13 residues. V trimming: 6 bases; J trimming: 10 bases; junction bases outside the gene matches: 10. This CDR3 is CSVAGGGVFEQFF. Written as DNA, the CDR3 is TGCAGCGTAGCGGGGGGAGGGGTGTTCGAGCAGTTCTTC.

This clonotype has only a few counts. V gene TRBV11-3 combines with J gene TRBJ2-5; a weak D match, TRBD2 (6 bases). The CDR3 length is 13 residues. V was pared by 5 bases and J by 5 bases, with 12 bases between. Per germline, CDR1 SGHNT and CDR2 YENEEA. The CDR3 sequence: CASSQLEGETQYF. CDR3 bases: TGTGCCAGCAGCCAGCTGGAGGGGGAGACCCAGTACTTC.

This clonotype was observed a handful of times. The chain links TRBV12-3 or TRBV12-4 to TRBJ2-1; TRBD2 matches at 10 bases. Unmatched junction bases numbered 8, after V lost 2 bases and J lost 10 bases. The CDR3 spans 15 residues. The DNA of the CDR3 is TGTGCCAGCAGTTTATCCCAGCGGGAGGGCCGGGAGCAGTTCTTC. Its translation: CASSLSQREGREQFF.

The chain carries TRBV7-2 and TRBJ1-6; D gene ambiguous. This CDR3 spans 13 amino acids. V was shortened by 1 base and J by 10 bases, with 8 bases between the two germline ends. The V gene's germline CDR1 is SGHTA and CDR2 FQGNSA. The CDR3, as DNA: TGTGCCAGCAGCTTAGGTCGAGAATCACCCCTCCACTTT. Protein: CASSLGRESPLHF.